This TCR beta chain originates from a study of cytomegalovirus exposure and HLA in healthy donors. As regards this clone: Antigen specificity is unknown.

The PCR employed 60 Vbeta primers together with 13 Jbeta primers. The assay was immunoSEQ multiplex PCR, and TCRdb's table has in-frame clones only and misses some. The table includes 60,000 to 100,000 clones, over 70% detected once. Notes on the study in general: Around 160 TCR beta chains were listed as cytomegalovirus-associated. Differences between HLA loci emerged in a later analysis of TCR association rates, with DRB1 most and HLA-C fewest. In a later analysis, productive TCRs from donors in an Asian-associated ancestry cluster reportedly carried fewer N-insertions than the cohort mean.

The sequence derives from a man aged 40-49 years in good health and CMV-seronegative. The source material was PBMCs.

As DNA, the CDR3 is TGTGCCAGCAGCTCCATGAGGGCGGGTAATGAGCAGTTCTTC. Its translation: CASSSMRAGNEQFF. The rearrangement joins TRBV7-2 to TRBJ2-1; tentative D call: TRBD2 (5 bases). V was cut by 4 bases and J by 7 bases, with 14 bases left in between. Germline CDR1 SGHTA, CDR2 FQGNSA. This CDR3 is 14 amino acids long.